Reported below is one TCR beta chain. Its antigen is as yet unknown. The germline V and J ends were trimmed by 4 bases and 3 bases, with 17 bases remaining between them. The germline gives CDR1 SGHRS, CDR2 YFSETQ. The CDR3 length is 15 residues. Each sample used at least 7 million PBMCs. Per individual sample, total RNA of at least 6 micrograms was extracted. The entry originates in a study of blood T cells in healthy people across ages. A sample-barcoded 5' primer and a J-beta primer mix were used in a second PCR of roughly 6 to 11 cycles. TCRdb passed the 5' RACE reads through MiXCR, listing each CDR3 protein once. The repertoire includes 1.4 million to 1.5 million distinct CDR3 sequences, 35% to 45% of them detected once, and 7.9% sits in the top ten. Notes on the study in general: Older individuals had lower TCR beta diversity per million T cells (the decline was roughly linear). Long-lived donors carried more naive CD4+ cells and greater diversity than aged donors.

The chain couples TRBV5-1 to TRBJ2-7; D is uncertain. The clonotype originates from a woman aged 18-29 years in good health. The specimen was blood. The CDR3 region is CASSLHRDSLYEQYF. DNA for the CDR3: TGCGCCAGCAGCCTACACCGAGATAGCCTCTACGAGCAGTACTTC.